The T cell receptor (beta chain) described here comes from a study of blood T cell repertoires in COVID-19. Profiled with immunoSEQ multiplex PCR; TCRdb holds only in-frame clones, not every one. The table shows 72,000 or so clones, with 80% to 95% occurring only once. The CDR3 is made up of 11 amino acids. V was pared by 4 bases and J by 5 bases, with 8 bases between. Germline V gene lookup returns CDR1 DFQATT and CDR2 SNEGSKA (reference sequence). V gene TRBV20-1 combines with J gene TRBJ1-1; D remains unclear. The sequencing input was peripheral blood. This TCR was recovered from a woman of 80 years or more with acute or convalescent COVID-19. The CDR3 region has the DNA TGCAGTGCTAAATTCGGGACTGAAGCTTTCTTT. Translating it yields CSAKFGTEAFF.